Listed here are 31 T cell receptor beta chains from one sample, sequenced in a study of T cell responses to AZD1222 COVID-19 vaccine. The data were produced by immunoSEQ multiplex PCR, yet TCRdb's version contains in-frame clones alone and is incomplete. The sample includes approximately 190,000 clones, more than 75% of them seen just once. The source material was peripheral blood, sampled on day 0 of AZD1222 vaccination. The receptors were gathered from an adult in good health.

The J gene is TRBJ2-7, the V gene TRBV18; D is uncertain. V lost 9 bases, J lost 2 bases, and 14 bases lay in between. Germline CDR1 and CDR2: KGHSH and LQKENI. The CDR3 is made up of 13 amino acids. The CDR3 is CASSSALTYEQYF. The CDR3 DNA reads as TGTGCCAGTTCCTCGGCGTTGACCTACGAGCAGTACTTC.

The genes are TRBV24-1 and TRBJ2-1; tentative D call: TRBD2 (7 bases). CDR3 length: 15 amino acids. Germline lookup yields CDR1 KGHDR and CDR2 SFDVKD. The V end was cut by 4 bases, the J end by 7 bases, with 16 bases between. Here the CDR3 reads CATSDPRGAGNEQFF. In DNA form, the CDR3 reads TGTGCCACCAGTGACCCCCGGGGGGCGGGAAATGAGCAGTTCTTC.

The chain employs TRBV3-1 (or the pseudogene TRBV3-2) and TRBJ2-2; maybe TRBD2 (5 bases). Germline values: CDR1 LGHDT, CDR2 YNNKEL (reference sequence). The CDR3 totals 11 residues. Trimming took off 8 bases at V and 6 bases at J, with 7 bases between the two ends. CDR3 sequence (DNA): TGTGCCAGCCGGGGATCCGGGGAGCTGTTTTTT. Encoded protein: CASRGSGELFF.

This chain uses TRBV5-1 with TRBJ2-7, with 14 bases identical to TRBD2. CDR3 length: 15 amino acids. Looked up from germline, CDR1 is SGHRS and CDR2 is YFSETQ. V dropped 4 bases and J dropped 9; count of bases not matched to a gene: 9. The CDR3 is CASSVTGTSGSRQYF. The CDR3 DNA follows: TGCGCCAGCAGCGTTACCGGGACTAGCGGGAGCCGGCAGTACTTC.

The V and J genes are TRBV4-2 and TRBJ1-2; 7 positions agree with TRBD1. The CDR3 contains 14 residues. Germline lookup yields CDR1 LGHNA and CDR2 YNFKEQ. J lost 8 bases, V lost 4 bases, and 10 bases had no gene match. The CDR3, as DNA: TGTGCCAGCAGCCCTAGGGACAGACCCCTGGGCTACACCTTC. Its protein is CASSPRDRPLGYTF.

Here the CDR3 reads CASRPGDRDYGYTF. The DNA for the CDR3 is TGCGCCAGCCGCCCCGGAGACAGGGACTATGGCTACACCTTC. The chain combines TRBV5-1 with TRBJ1-2; TRBD1 matches at 7 bases. Germline lookup yields CDR1 SGHRS and CDR2 YFSETQ. The CDR3 sequence is 14 residues long. Trimming took 7 bases from V and 3 from J; bases not matched to a gene: 9.

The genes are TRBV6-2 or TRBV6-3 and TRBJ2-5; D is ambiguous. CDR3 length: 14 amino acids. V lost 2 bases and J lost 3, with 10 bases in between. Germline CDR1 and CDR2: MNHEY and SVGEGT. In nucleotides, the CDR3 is TGTGCCAGCAGTTACGGTCACCCCGAAGAGACCCAGTACTTC. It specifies CASSYGHPEETQYF.

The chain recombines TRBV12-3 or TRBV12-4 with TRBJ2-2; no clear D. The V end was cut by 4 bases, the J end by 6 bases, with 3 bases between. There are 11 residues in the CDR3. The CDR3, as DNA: TGTGCCAGCAGTTACCCCGGGGAGCTGTTTTTT. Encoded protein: CASSYPGELFF.

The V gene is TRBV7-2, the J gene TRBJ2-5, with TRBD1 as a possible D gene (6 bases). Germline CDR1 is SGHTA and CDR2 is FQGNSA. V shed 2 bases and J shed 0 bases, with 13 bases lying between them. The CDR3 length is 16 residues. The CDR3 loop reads CASSLMSQGYQETQYF. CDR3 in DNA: TGTGCCAGCAGCTTAATGTCCCAGGGGTACCAAGAGACCCAGTACTTC.

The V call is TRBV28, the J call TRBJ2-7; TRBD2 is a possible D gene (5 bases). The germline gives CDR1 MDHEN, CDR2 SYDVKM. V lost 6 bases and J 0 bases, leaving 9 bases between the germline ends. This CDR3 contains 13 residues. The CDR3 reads CASSPGSSYEQYF. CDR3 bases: TGTGCCAGCAGCCCGGGGAGCTCCTACGAGCAGTACTTC. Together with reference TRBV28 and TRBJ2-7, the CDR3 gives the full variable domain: DVKVTQSSRYLVKRTGEKVFLECVQDMDHENMFWYRQDPGLGLRLIYFSYDVKMKEKGDIPEGYSVSREKKERFSLILESASTNQTSMYLCASSPGSSYEQYFGPGTRLTVT.

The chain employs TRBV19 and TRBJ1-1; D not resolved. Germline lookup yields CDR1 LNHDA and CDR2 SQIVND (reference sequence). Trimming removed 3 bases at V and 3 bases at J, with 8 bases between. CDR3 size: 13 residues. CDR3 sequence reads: CASSMRPDTEAFF. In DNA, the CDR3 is TGTGCCAGTAGTATGAGACCGGACACTGAAGCTTTCTTT.

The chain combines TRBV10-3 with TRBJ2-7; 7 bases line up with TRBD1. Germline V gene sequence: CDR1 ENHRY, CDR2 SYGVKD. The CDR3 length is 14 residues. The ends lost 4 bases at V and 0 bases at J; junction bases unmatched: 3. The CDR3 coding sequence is TGTGCCATCAGTGTAGACAGGGCCTCCTACGAGCAGTACTTC. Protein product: CAISVDRASYEQYF.

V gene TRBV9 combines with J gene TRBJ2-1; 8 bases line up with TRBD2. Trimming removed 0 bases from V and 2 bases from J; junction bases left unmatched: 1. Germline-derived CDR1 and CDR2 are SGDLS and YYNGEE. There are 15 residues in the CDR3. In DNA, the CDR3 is TGTGCCAGCAGCGTAGGGCGGGGGGCCTACAATGAGCAGTTCTTC. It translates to CASSVGRGAYNEQFF.

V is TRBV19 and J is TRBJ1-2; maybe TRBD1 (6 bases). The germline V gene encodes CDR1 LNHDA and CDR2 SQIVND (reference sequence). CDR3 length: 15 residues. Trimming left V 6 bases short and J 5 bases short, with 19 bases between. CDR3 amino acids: CASSLTQGMGYGYTF. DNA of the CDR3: TGTGCCAGTAGCCTCACGCAGGGGATGGGATATGGCTACACCTTC.

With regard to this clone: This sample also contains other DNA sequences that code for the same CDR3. CDR3 amino acids: CASSRGQGVDTEAFF. The DNA of the CDR3 is TGTGCCAGCAGCCGAGGACAGGGTGTCGACACTGAAGCTTTCTTT. The J gene is TRBJ1-1, the V gene TRBV3-1 (or the pseudogene TRBV3-2), with TRBD1 matching 8 bases. V shed 4 bases and J 3 bases; nucleotides not matched to a gene: 7. Looked up from germline, CDR1 is LGHDT and CDR2 is YNNKEL (reference sequence). The CDR3 runs to 15 residues.

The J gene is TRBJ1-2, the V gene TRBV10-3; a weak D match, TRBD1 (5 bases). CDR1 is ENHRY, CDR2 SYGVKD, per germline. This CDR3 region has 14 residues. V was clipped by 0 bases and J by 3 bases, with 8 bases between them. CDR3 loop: CAISESLGDYGYTF. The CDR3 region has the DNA TGTGCCATCAGTGAGTCGCTAGGGGACTATGGCTACACCTTC.

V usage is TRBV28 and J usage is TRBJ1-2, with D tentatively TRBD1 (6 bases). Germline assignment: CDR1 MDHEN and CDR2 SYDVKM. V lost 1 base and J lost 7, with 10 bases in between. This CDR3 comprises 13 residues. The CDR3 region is CASSLLQGSGYTF. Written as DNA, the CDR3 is TGTGCCAGCAGTTTATTACAGGGAAGTGGCTACACCTTC.

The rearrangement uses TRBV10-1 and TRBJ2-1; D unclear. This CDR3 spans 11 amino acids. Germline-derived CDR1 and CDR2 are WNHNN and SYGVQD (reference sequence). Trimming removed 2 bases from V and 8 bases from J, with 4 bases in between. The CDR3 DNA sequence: TGCGCCAGCAGTGAGAGGGATGAGCAGTTCTTC. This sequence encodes CASSERDEQFF.

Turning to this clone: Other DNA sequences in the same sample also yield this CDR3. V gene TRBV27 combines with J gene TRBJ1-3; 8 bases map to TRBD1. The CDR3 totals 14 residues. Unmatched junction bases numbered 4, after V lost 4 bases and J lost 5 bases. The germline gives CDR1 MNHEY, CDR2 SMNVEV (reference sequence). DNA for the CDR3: TGTGCCAGCAGTTCCGGGACAGGACGAAACACCATATATTTT. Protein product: CASSSGTGRNTIYF.

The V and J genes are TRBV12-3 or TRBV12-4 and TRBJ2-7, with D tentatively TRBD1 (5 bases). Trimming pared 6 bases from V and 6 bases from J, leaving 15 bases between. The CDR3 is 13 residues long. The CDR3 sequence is CASSPSVRGEQYF. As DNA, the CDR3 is TGTGCCAGCAGCCCATCGGTTAGGGGCGAGCAGTACTTC.

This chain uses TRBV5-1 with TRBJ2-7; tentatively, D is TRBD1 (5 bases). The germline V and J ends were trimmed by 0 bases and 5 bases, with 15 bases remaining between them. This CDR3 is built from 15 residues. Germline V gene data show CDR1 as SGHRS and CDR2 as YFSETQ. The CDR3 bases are TGCGCCAGCAGCTTGGGGGGCGGCTTGGGGCACGAGCAGTACTTC. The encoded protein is CASSLGGGLGHEQYF.

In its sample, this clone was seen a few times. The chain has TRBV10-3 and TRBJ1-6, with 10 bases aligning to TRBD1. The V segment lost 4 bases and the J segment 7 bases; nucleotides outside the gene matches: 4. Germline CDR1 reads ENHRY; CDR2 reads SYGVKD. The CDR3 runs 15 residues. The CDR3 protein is CAISAGQGVNSPLHF. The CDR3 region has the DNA TGTGCCATCAGTGCTGGACAGGGGGTAAATTCACCCCTCCACTTT.

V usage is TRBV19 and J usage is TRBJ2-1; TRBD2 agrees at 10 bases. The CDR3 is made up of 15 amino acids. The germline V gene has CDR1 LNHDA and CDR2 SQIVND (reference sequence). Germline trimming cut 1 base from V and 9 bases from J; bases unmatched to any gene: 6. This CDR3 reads CASSIGGLAAREQFF. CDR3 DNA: TGTGCCAGTAGTATAGGTGGACTAGCGGCGCGTGAGCAGTTCTTC.

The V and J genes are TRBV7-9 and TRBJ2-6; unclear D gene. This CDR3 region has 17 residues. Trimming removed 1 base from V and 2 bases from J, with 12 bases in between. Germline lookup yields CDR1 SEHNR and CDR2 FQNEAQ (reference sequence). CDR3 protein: CASSLVRSAPGANVLTF. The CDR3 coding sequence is TGTGCCAGCAGCTTAGTTAGGAGTGCTCCTGGGGCCAACGTCCTGACTTTC.

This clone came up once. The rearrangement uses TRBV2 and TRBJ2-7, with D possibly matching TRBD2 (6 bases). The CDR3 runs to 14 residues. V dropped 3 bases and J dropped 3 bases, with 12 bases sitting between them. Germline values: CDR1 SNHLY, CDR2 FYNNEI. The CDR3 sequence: CASSDRDFDYEQYF. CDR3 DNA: TGTGCCAGCAGTGATCGGGACTTTGACTACGAGCAGTACTTC.

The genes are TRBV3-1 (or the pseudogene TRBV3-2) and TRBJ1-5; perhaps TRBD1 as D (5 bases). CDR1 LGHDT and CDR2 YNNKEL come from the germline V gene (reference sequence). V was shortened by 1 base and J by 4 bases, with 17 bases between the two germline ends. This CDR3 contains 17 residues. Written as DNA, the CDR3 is TGTGCCAGCAGCCAAGGTTTTGAGGGGCTAGGAAATCAGCCCCAGCATTTT. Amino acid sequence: CASSQGFEGLGNQPQHF.

CDR3 coding DNA: TGCAGTGCTGGTGGACAGGGGGCCTCAGATACGCAGTATTTT. Translation gives CSAGGQGASDTQYF. V usage is TRBV20-1 and J usage is TRBJ2-3; TRBD1 aligns across 11 bases. V lost 5 bases and J lost 4; bases outside the gene matches: 5. CDR3 length equals 14 residues. Germline values: CDR1 DFQATT, CDR2 SNEGSKA (reference sequence).

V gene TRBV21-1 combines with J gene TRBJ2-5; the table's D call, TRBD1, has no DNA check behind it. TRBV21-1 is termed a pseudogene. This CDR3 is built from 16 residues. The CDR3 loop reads CASSKVRDRGLETQYF. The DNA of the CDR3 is TGTGCCAGCAGCAAAGTACGGGACAGGGGATTGGAGACCCAGTACTTC.

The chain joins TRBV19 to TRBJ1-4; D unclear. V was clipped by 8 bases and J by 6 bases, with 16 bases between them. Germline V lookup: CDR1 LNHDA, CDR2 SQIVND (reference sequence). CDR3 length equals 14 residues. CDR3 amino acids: CASSRSDPDEKLFF. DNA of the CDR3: TGTGCCAGTTCCCGGTCAGATCCGGATGAAAAACTGTTTTTT.

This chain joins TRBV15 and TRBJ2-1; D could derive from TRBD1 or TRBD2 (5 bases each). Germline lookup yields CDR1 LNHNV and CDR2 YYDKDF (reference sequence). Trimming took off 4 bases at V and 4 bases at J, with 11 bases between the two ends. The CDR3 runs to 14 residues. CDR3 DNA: TGTGCCACCAGCACCGGGACGGCATACAATGAGCAGTTCTTC. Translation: CATSTGTAYNEQFF.

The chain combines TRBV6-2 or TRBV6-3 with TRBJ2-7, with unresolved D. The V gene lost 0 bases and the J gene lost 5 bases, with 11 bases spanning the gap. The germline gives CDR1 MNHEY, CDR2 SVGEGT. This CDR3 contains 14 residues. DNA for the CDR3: TGTGCCAGCAGTTACTCGAGGTTGGGAAACGAGCAGTACTTC. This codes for CASSYSRLGNEQYF.